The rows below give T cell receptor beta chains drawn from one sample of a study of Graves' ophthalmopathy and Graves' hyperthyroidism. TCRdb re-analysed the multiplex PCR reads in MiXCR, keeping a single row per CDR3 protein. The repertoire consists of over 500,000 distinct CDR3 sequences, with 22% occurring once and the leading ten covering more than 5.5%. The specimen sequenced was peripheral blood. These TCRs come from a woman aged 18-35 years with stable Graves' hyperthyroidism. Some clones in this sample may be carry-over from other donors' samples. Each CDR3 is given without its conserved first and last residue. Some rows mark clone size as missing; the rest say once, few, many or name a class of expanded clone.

cdr3_aa: ASSGQSNQPQH
v_call: TRBV4-1
clone_size: many
j_call: TRBJ1-5

cdr3_aa: ASSSTGAHEQY
v_call: TRBV11-2
clone_size: many
j_call: TRBJ2-7

cdr3_aa: ASSPEAPGQGALNIQY
v_call: TRBV6-5
clone_size: .
j_call: TRBJ2-4

cdr3_aa: ASSVQGGNYGYT
v_call: TRBV5-1
clone_size: .
j_call: TRBJ1-2

cdr3_aa: AWSPISDEQY
v_call: TRBV30
clone_size: .
j_call: TRBJ2-7

cdr3_aa: ASKGTGSHQPQH
v_call: TRBV27
clone_size: .
j_call: TRBJ1-5

cdr3_aa: ASSPRGEDEQY
v_call: TRBV18
clone_size: .
j_call: TRBJ2-7

cdr3_aa: SARVDINYGYT
v_call: TRBV20-1
clone_size: many
j_call: TRBJ1-2

cdr3_aa: ASTSGQGFSPLH
v_call: TRBV27
clone_size: many
j_call: TRBJ1-6

cdr3_aa: ASSLNKDNEQY
v_call: TRBV6-2/TRBV6-3
clone_size: few
j_call: TRBJ2-7

cdr3_aa: ASSALNTEAF
v_call: TRBV12-3/TRBV12-4
clone_size: many
j_call: TRBJ1-1

cdr3_aa: ASSEGPTGLGYT
v_call: TRBV6-1
clone_size: .
j_call: TRBJ1-2

cdr3_aa: ASSMRQGPTEAF
v_call: TRBV12-3/TRBV12-4
clone_size: .
j_call: TRBJ1-1

cdr3_aa: SARPGQGPRGAKNIQY
v_call: TRBV20-1
clone_size: .
j_call: TRBJ2-4

cdr3_aa: ASGPGTGVSEAF
v_call: TRBV7-3
clone_size: many
j_call: TRBJ1-1

cdr3_aa: ASSRTGGTETRY
v_call: TRBV28
clone_size: few
j_call: TRBJ2-5

cdr3_aa: SARDPTENTYEQY
v_call: TRBV20-1
clone_size: few
j_call: TRBJ2-7

cdr3_aa: ASSGIGLPQETQY
v_call: TRBV2
clone_size: many
j_call: TRBJ2-5

cdr3_aa: ASSYGSGDSYEQY
v_call: TRBV6-5
clone_size: .
j_call: TRBJ2-7

cdr3_aa: ASSFSRDTNQPQH
v_call: TRBV11-3
clone_size: many
j_call: TRBJ1-5

cdr3_aa: ASSTGTGIYEQY
v_call: TRBV7-2
clone_size: many
j_call: TRBJ2-7

cdr3_aa: ASSLDPGATGELF
v_call: TRBV5-1
clone_size: many
j_call: TRBJ2-2

cdr3_aa: SAKTRAYEQY
v_call: TRBV20-1
clone_size: many
j_call: TRBJ2-7

cdr3_aa: ATSTGSQDNYGYT
v_call: TRBV15
clone_size: .
j_call: TRBJ1-2

cdr3_aa: ASSGTPSSYEQY
v_call: TRBV6-2/TRBV6-3
clone_size: few
j_call: TRBJ2-7

cdr3_aa: SARRGTTSNQPQH
v_call: TRBV20-1
clone_size: many
j_call: TRBJ1-5

cdr3_aa: ASSLTGVSLNEQY
v_call: TRBV9
clone_size: many
j_call: TRBJ2-7

cdr3_aa: ASSISGGRAETQY
v_call: TRBV25-1
clone_size: many
j_call: TRBJ2-5

cdr3_aa: ASSFVERGPYEQY
v_call: TRBV28
clone_size: many
j_call: TRBJ2-7

cdr3_aa: SASRDRGPPFNQPQH
v_call: TRBV20-1
clone_size: .
j_call: TRBJ1-5

cdr3_aa: ASSQGIGNSPLH
v_call: TRBV18
clone_size: few
j_call: TRBJ1-6

cdr3_aa: ASNVRGSYEQY
v_call: TRBV2
clone_size: many
j_call: TRBJ2-7

cdr3_aa: ATSSDRDNQPQH
v_call: TRBV24-1
clone_size: .
j_call: TRBJ1-5

cdr3_aa: ASSLEGGNTIY
v_call: TRBV7-9
clone_size: many
j_call: TRBJ1-3

cdr3_aa: ASSRGQGLQETQY
v_call: TRBV25-1
clone_size: .
j_call: TRBJ2-5

cdr3_aa: ASIWDLGSYEQY
v_call: TRBV2
clone_size: .
j_call: TRBJ2-7

cdr3_aa: AISGWTSGRAGFYEQY
v_call: TRBV10-3
clone_size: many
j_call: TRBJ2-7

cdr3_aa: ASSYFGQIHQH
v_call: TRBV6-2/TRBV6-3
clone_size: many
j_call: TRBJ1-5

cdr3_aa: ATSRVGDRTEAF
v_call: TRBV15
clone_size: many
j_call: TRBJ1-1

cdr3_aa: ASSAQRTGDDQPQH
v_call: TRBV2
clone_size: many
j_call: TRBJ1-5

cdr3_aa: ASSPGTGVQETQY
v_call: TRBV18
clone_size: many
j_call: TRBJ2-5

cdr3_aa: ASTPTRDSHNQPQH
v_call: TRBV19
clone_size: few
j_call: TRBJ1-5

cdr3_aa: SVDSSGTGNYEQY
v_call: TRBV29-1
clone_size: many
j_call: TRBJ2-7

cdr3_aa: ASRTWAGGPSSHYEQY
v_call: TRBV6-4
clone_size: .
j_call: TRBJ2-7

cdr3_aa: AISESTGPANVLT
v_call: TRBV10-3
clone_size: .
j_call: TRBJ2-6

cdr3_aa: SVTTGGLTEAF
v_call: TRBV29-1
clone_size: many
j_call: TRBJ1-1

cdr3_aa: SAPQGGETQY
v_call: TRBV20-1
clone_size: .
j_call: TRBJ2-5

cdr3_aa: ASSYSELTEAF
v_call: TRBV6-5
clone_size: .
j_call: TRBJ1-1

cdr3_aa: ASSVWTGNEQY
v_call: TRBV6-1
clone_size: many
j_call: TRBJ2-7

cdr3_aa: ASSLIWGSRLQETQY
v_call: TRBV28
clone_size: many
j_call: TRBJ2-5

cdr3_aa: ASTIAGGPDTQY
v_call: TRBV7-2
clone_size: .
j_call: TRBJ2-3

cdr3_aa: ASSSSPPEQY
v_call: TRBV7-2
clone_size: many
j_call: TRBJ2-7

cdr3_aa: ASSYGGPTDTQY
v_call: TRBV6-5
clone_size: once
j_call: TRBJ2-3